One sample yielded the 25 T cell receptor beta chains listed below, sequenced in a study of beta chain features in type 1 diabetes. Study-level points and caveats: Within each of all four CD4+ subsets, Type 1 diabetes patients had TCRB CDR3s that were moderately but significantly shorter.

Expressed TCRB transcripts were sequenced, since all the RNA that had been isolated was reverse transcribed. Clones were sequenced by immunoSEQ multiplex PCR, and TCRdb holds only the in-frame ones, with some missing. The sample records 160,000 or so clones, around 8.6% being singletons. No cognate antigen is known for these TCRs. The sequenced material came from central memory CD4+ T cells from blood. These receptors were obtained from a woman between 18 and 29 years old with type 1 diabetes.

There are a few counts of this clone. Other DNA sequences within the sample encode an identical CDR3. The chain joins TRBV30 to TRBJ1-5; D is perhaps TRBD1 (5 bases). CDR1 and CDR2 from the germline V gene are GTSNPN and SVGIG (reference sequence). With 1 base removed from V and 5 bases from J, the gap between germline ends came to 9 bases. This CDR3 is 13 amino acids long. CDR3 sequence: CAWSGGGDQPQHF. The CDR3 DNA is TGTGCCTGGAGTGGCGGAGGGGATCAGCCCCAGCATTTT.

This sequence joins TRBV7-3 and TRBJ2-1; 9 nucleotides match TRBD2. This CDR3 is 15 amino acids long. Germline CDR1 SGHTA, CDR2 FQGTGA. Germline trimming cut 5 bases from V and 3 bases from J; bases unmatched to any gene: 5. The CDR3 DNA sequence: TGTGCCAGCAGCCCGACTAGCGGAGGCTACAATGAGCAGTTCTTC. This translates into CASSPTSGGYNEQFF.

The V call is TRBV6-5, the J call TRBJ2-3; D is unresolved. The germline CDR1 and CDR2 sequences are MNHEY and SVGAGI. V shed 0 bases and J shed 2 bases, with 6 bases lying between them. This CDR3 is built from 14 residues. CDR3 in amino acids: CASSYSAPTDTQYF. Here the CDR3 DNA reads TGTGCCAGCAGTTACTCGGCCCCCACAGATACGCAGTATTTT.

This clone was seen only a few times. CDR3 sequence: CASSQASGNSYEQYF. For the CDR3, the DNA is TGCGCCAGCAGCCAAGCTAGCGGGAACTCCTACGAGCAGTACTTC. This sequence joins TRBV4-1 and TRBJ2-7; 9 bases align to TRBD2. Germline-derived CDR1 and CDR2 are MGHRA and YSYEKL. J gave up 0 bases and V 1 base, and 1 base lay outside the gene matches. The CDR3 length is 15 residues.

The chain couples TRBV28 to TRBJ2-7; 7 positions match TRBD1. Germline CDR1 reads MDHEN; CDR2 reads SYDVKM. With 7 bases clipped from V and 3 bases from J, the junction kept 3 bases outside the gene matches. This CDR3 has 12 residues. The CDR3 DNA reads as TGTGCCAGCACTACAGGGGACTACGAGCAGTACTTC. Encoded protein: CASTTGDYEQYF.

This clone was seen only a few times. The chain combines TRBV5-4 with TRBJ1-6; 11 bases are a match to TRBD1. Looked up from germline, CDR1 is SGHNT and CDR2 is YYREEE (reference sequence). The CDR3 sequence is 16 residues long. The V and J ends lost 6 bases and 11 bases, in that order; junction bases with no gene match: 13. The chain's CDR3 is CASKKAPGQGDAPLHF. Written as DNA, the CDR3 is TGTGCCAGCAAAAAAGCCCCGGGACAGGGGGACGCACCCCTCCACTTT.

The chain is built from TRBV4-3 and TRBJ2-3; maybe TRBD1 (6 bases). The V gene lost 6 bases and the J gene lost 8 bases, with 15 bases spanning the gap. This CDR3 has 13 amino acids. Germline lookup yields CDR1 LGHNA and CDR2 YSLEER. The CDR3 DNA reads TGCGCCAGCAGTCCCTTGGGACAACCTACGCAGTATTTT. As protein: CASSPLGQPTQYF.

This clone has a handful of counts. The chain carries TRBV30 and TRBJ1-2; a possible D gene is TRBD1 (5 bases). Germline CDR1 is GTSNPN and CDR2 is SVGIG (reference sequence). Trimming removed 0 bases from V and 8 bases from J, with 13 bases in between. This CDR3 has 13 amino acids. The CDR3 nucleotides are TGTGCCTGGAGTGTTGGGTTCCGACAGGGCTACACCTTC. The encoded protein is CAWSVGFRQGYTF. The full variable domain, completed using reference TRBV30 and TRBJ1-2, is SQTIHQWPATLVQPVGSPLSLECTVEGTSNPNLYWYRQAAGRGLQLLFYSVGIGQISSEVPQNLSASRPQDRQFILSSKKLLLSDSGFYLCAWSVGFRQGYTFGSGTRLTVV.

The chain is built from TRBV7-2 and TRBJ2-7; 7 nucleotides align to TRBD1. Trimming at V came to 4 bases and at J to 3 bases, leaving 6 bases not matched to a gene. The CDR3 contains 14 residues. Germline CDR1 and CDR2: SGHTA and FQGNSA. In nucleotides, the CDR3 is TGTGCCAGCAGCTCTGCGACAGGGAGCTACGAGCAGTACTTC. Translating gives CASSSATGSYEQYF.

The J gene is TRBJ2-7, the V gene TRBV21-1; whether TRBD1, the table's D call, matches the DNA was not checked. TRBV21-1 is classified as a pseudogene. CDR3 length equals 15 residues. CDR3 in amino acids: CASSCEGQGNYEQYF. CDR3 coding DNA: TGTGCCTCCTCGTGCGAGGGACAGGGAAACTACGAGCAGTACTTC.

This clone was counted a few times. This chain uses TRBV11-3 with TRBJ2-3, with a weak D call TRBD1 (6 bases). Trimming took off 0 bases at V and 7 bases at J, with 8 bases between the two ends. This CDR3 has 13 residues. The germline V gene has CDR1 SGHNT and CDR2 YENEEA. As DNA, the CDR3 is TGTGCCAGCAGCTTAGAGGACAGAAATACGCAGTATTTT. It encodes CASSLEDRNTQYF.

The sample holds many counts of this clone. This chain joins TRBV5-1 and TRBJ2-1; 9 bases are shared with TRBD1. The CDR3 sequence is 17 residues long. Per the germline V gene, CDR1 is SGHRS and CDR2 is YFSETQ. V lost 3 bases to trimming and J lost 2 bases; unmatched junction nucleotides: 9. CDR3: CASSSQQGAGPYNEQFF. CDR3 sequence (DNA): TGCGCCAGCAGCTCCCAACAGGGGGCCGGGCCCTACAATGAGCAGTTCTTC.

The rearrangement links TRBV15 to TRBJ1-5; D gene ambiguous. Deletions cut 5 bases from V and 2 bases from J, with 16 bases between. The germline gives CDR1 LNHNV, CDR2 YYDKDF (reference sequence). The CDR3 is 16 amino acids. In DNA, the CDR3 is TGTGCCACCAGCTCCCTGGGAGGGCGGCGCAATCAGCCCCAGCATTTT. Translating it yields CATSSLGGRRNQPQHF.

The chain recombines TRBV5-1 with TRBJ2-5; a possible D gene is TRBD1 (6 bases). Germline lookup yields CDR1 SGHRS and CDR2 YFSETQ. The CDR3 covers 13 residues. V gave up 3 bases and J gave up 3 bases, with 9 bases separating them. The CDR3 sequence is CASSSAGEETQYF. DNA of the CDR3: TGCGCCAGCAGCTCGGCAGGGGAAGAGACCCAGTACTTC.

This clone was seen only a few times. The V and J genes are TRBV7-8 and TRBJ2-7; 11 bases agree with TRBD2. Looked up from germline, CDR1 is SGHVS and CDR2 is FQNEAQ. J was trimmed by 7 bases and V by 0 bases; bases with no gene match: 5. There are 15 residues in the CDR3. The CDR3 spells CASSLASGGAWEQYF. The DNA of the CDR3 is TGTGCCAGCAGCTTAGCTAGCGGGGGGGCATGGGAGCAGTACTTC.

This chain connects TRBV30 to TRBJ2-7, with TRBD1 matching over 12 bases. Looked up from germline, CDR1 is GTSNPN and CDR2 is SVGIG (reference sequence). With V trimmed by 8 bases and J by 5 bases, 4 bases remained unmatched. The CDR3 runs 12 residues. CDR3 in amino acids: CARGQGAHEQYF. The CDR3 region has the DNA TGTGCCAGGGGACAGGGGGCCCACGAGCAGTACTTC. Variable domain in full (rest from reference TRBV30 and TRBJ2-7): SQTIHQWPATLVQPVGSPLSLECTVEGTSNPNLYWYRQAAGRGLQLLFYSVGIGQISSEVPQNLSASRPQDRQFILSSKKLLLSDSGFYLCARGQGAHEQYFGPGTRLTVT.

This clone has a handful of counts. The V and J genes are TRBV28 and TRBJ2-1; TRBD1 aligns across 7 bases. Germline trimming cut 6 bases from V and 6 bases from J; bases unmatched to any gene: 8. The CDR3 has 14 amino acids. Per germline, CDR1 MDHEN and CDR2 SYDVKM. The CDR3 is CASSPPDRLNEQFF. CDR3 nucleotide sequence: TGTGCCAGCAGCCCTCCGGACAGGCTCAATGAGCAGTTCTTC. Full variable domain (rest looked up from reference TRBV28 and TRBJ2-1): DVKVTQSSRYLVKRTGEKVFLECVQDMDHENMFWYRQDPGLGLRLIYFSYDVKMKEKGDIPEGYSVSREKKERFSLILESASTNQTSMYLCASSPPDRLNEQFFGPGTRLTVL.

This clone came up many times. The rearrangement uses TRBV23-1 and TRBJ2-3, with D maybe TRBD1 (5 bases). TRBV23-1 is an ORF; its function is uncertain. The CDR3 runs 19 residues. The V end was cut by 0 bases, the J end by 2 bases, with 21 bases between. The CDR3 loop is CASSQSIPGMSSATDTQYF. The CDR3 nucleotides read TGCGCCAGCAGTCAATCCATACCAGGGATGTCCTCCGCCACAGATACGCAGTATTTT.

This clone has a handful of counts. The V and J genes are TRBV28 and TRBJ1-5, with D unresolved. Trimming shortened V by 2 bases and J by 4 bases, and 9 bases separated the two germline ends. Germline CDR1 reads MDHEN; CDR2 reads SYDVKM. The CDR3 runs to 14 residues. DNA of the CDR3: TGTGCCAGCAGTTTAGGGCAGATAAATCAGCCCCAGCATTTT. Translated: CASSLGQINQPQHF. The complete variable domain, with remaining parts taken from reference TRBV28 and TRBJ1-5, reads DVKVTQSSRYLVKRTGEKVFLECVQDMDHENMFWYRQDPGLGLRLIYFSYDVKMKEKGDIPEGYSVSREKKERFSLILESASTNQTSMYLCASSLGQINQPQHFGDGTRLSIL.

This clone was counted between two and nine times. The chain recombines TRBV29-1 with TRBJ1-2; weak D call: TRBD1 (6 bases). Germline assignment: CDR1 SQVTM and CDR2 ANQGSEA. V gave up 6 bases and J gave up 8 bases, with 16 bases separating them. There are 12 residues in the CDR3. CDR3 loop: CSVTPDRTGYTF. In DNA, the CDR3 is TGCAGCGTAACCCCCGACAGGACCGGCTACACCTTC. Full variable domain (rest looked up from reference TRBV29-1 and TRBJ1-2): SAVISQKPSRDICQRGTSLTIQCQVDSQVTMMFWYRQQPGQSLTLIATANQGSEATYESGFVIDKFPISRPNLTFSTLTVSNMSPEDSSIYLCSVTPDRTGYTFGSGTRLTVV.

The chain carries TRBV2 and TRBJ2-1; a possible D gene is TRBD1 (6 bases). The V and J ends lost 6 bases and 7 bases respectively, with 7 bases between them. Germline V lookup: CDR1 SNHLY, CDR2 FYNNEI. The CDR3 covers 11 residues. CDR3 DNA sequence: TGTGCCAGCAGGGGGGCAAATGAGCAGTTCTTC. Residues: CASRGANEQFF.

This clone was counted only a few times. V gene TRBV20-1 combines with J gene TRBJ2-3, with TRBD2 identical over 8 bases. This CDR3 has 11 amino acids. After removal of 5 bases from V and 11 bases from J, the junction contained 6 bases not matched to a gene. CDR1 and CDR2 from the germline V gene are DFQATT and SNEGSKA (reference sequence). CDR3 region: CSAEAGGGQYF. CDR3 bases: TGCAGTGCTGAGGCGGGGGGTGGGCAGTATTTT.

This clone has a handful of counts. Other DNA variants within this sample encode the same CDR3. The chain employs TRBV5-1 and TRBJ2-5; TRBD1 aligns across 7 bases. The CDR3 runs 14 residues. V dropped 4 bases and J dropped 0; count of bases not matched to a gene: 3. Germline CDR1 SGHRS, CDR2 YFSETQ. The CDR3 region is CASSRTGNQETQYF. The DNA for the CDR3 is TGCGCCAGCAGCAGGACAGGTAACCAAGAGACCCAGTACTTC.

This clone was observed a few times. The chain links TRBV5-4 to TRBJ2-3; the match to TRBD2 covers 7 bases. V dropped 2 bases and J dropped 6; count of bases not matched to a gene: 3. The CDR3 is 13 amino acids. Germline loops: CDR1 SGHNT, CDR2 YYREEE (reference sequence). The CDR3 loop reads CASSFVGGDTQYF. CDR3 nucleotides: TGTGCCAGCAGCTTCGTCGGGGGGGATACGCAGTATTTT. Variable domain in full (rest from reference TRBV5-4 and TRBJ2-3): ETGVTQSPTHLIKTRGQQVTLRCSSQSGHNTVSWYQQALGQGPQFIFQYYREEENGRGNFPPRFSGLQFPNYSSELNVNALELDDSALYLCASSFVGGDTQYFGPGTRLTVL.

This clone was recorded a few times. V and J are TRBV2 and TRBJ1-2; 7 bases align to TRBD1. The CDR3 is 15 residues long. V shed 6 bases, J shed 7 bases, and the junction held 14 bases outside the gene matches. The germline V gene encodes CDR1 SNHLY and CDR2 FYNNEI. The CDR3 reads CASSLGQELVGGYTF. The CDR3 nucleotides are TGTGCCAGCAGCCTCGGACAGGAACTAGTAGGTGGCTACACCTTC.